This entry lists 23 T cell receptor beta chains sequenced from one sample in a study of regulatory T cells in long-lasting Graves disease. iRepertoire HTBI primers and Arm-PCR of CDR3 regions built TCR beta libraries. TCRdb processed the multiplex PCR reads anew with MiXCR; each CDR3 protein has one entry. The table includes more than 650,000 distinct CDR3 sequences, about 32% detected once. Time point described: persistent/refractory GD, antithyroid drugs over 5 years with positive TRAb. The TCR library was made from RNA extracted from PBMCs. The sequencing here drew on peripheral blood mononuclear cells (PBMCs), taken when the disease was refractory, from a patient treated with antithyroid drugs. These receptor sequences come from a female donor with Graves disease.

Only a few counts were recorded for this clonotype. The V gene is TRBV6-1, the J gene TRBJ1-2; a weak D match, TRBD1 (5 bases). The CDR3 consists of 12 residues. The germline CDR1 and CDR2 sequences are MNHNS and SASEGT. Trimming cost V 11 bases and J 8 bases, with 18 bases left between them. CDR3 residues: CACTRGRDGYTF. The CDR3 nucleotides read TGTGCCTGTACAAGGGGACGGGACGGCTACACCTTC.

This chain links TRBV28 with TRBJ1-6; TRBD1 matches 8 bases. This CDR3 is built from 14 residues. Germline V CDR1 and CDR2: MDHEN, SYDVKM. V was clipped by 7 bases and J by 10 bases; unmatched bases: 9. The CDR3 reads CASNYRGGNSPLHF. The CDR3 nucleotides read TGTGCCAGCAACTACAGGGGGGGAAACTCACCCCTCCACTTT.

Remarks on this clonotype: This may come from a read error, since a much larger clone is one base off. The V and J genes are TRBV6-9 and TRBJ2-7, with D possibly matching TRBD1 (5 bases). The CDR3 is 13 residues long. The germline CDR1 and CDR2 sequences are MNHGY and SVAAGI. The DNA of the CDR3 is TGTGCCAGCAGTTACGGAAGGGGTTACGGGCAGTACTTC. Residues: CASSYGRGYGQYF.

This clonotype has a single count. The J gene is TRBJ2-7, the V gene TRBV11-3; D call uncertain. The CDR3 consists of 13 residues. The V and J ends lost 5 bases and 3 bases respectively, with 11 bases between them. The germline CDR1 and CDR2 sequences are SGHNT and YENEEA. DNA for the CDR3: TGTGCCAGCAGCCCCGGGTCCGACTACGAGCAGTACTTC. Its translation is CASSPGSDYEQYF.

The rearrangement links TRBV10-2 to TRBJ1-1, with TRBD1 matching over 7 bases. J gave up 4 bases and V 6 bases, and 14 bases lay outside the gene matches. Germline V CDR1 and CDR2: WSHSY, SAAADI. The CDR3 covers 16 residues. CDR3 nucleotides: TGCGCCAGCAGAGCAACAGGGGAAGGGGGCCTCACTGAAGCTTTCTTT. This encodes CASRATGEGGLTEAFF.

This clonotype has more than one count but fewer than ten. The chain recombines TRBV7-9 with TRBJ1-1; TRBD1 matches 7 bases. Trimming took 5 bases from V and 0 from J; bases not matched to a gene: 9. This CDR3 region has 16 residues. Per the germline V gene, CDR1 is SEHNR and CDR2 is FQNEAQ (reference sequence). In DNA, the CDR3 is TGTGCCAGCAGCCCGGACAGGCTCCACCTGAACACTGAAGCTTTCTTT. Residues: CASSPDRLHLNTEAFF.

This clonotype has at least ten counts. The chain recombines TRBV28 with TRBJ1-5, with TRBD1 identical over 10 bases. This CDR3 has 14 amino acids. V gave up 7 bases and J gave up 7 bases; unmatched junction bases: 7. Germline CDR1 MDHEN, CDR2 SYDVKM. The CDR3 loop is CASNPTGGYQPQHF. CDR3 bases: TGTGCCAGCAACCCGACAGGGGGCTACCAGCCCCAGCATTTT.

Many counts were recorded for this clonotype. This chain uses TRBV6-1 with TRBJ1-1; tentatively, D is TRBD1 (5 bases). This CDR3 has 14 residues. Germline V CDR1 and CDR2: MNHNS, SASEGT. Trimming took off 3 bases at V and 5 bases at J, with 13 bases between the two ends. In DNA form, the CDR3 reads TGTGCCAGCAGTGACCGGGGGGGTAGGACTGAAGCTTTCTTT. Its translation is CASSDRGGRTEAFF.

The chain carries TRBV20-1 and TRBJ2-7, with D tentatively TRBD2 (6 bases). Trimming left V 2 bases short and J 6 bases short, with 17 bases between. Germline CDR1 DFQATT, CDR2 SNEGSKA (reference sequence). The CDR3 is 14 amino acids. CDR3 in DNA: TGCAGTGCTAGACTTTTGAGGCGGGGCCTCGAGCAGTACTTC. Amino acid sequence: CSARLLRRGLEQYF.

The chain uses TRBV28 and TRBJ1-5; possibly TRBD1 for D (5 bases). CDR3 size: 16 residues. Per germline, CDR1 MDHEN and CDR2 SYDVKM. V was shortened by 6 bases and J by 2 bases, with 17 bases between the two germline ends. Written as DNA, the CDR3 is TGTGCCAGCAGGCTCGCCAGGGTAGGTCGCAATCAGCCCCAGCATTTT. Translated: CASRLARVGRNQPQHF.

This clonotype was detected many times. The rearrangement uses TRBV6-1 and TRBJ1-1, with D perhaps TRBD1 (6 bases). Trimming removed 7 bases at V and 4 bases at J, with 13 bases between. CDR1 and CDR2 from the germline V gene are MNHNS and SASEGT. CDR3 size: 13 residues. CDR3 region: CASTPGGPTEAFF. The CDR3 nucleotides are TGTGCCAGCACCCCCGGGGGGCCCACTGAAGCTTTCTTT.

At least ten counts were recorded for this clonotype. This chain uses TRBV7-2 with TRBJ2-4; TRBD1 matches at 9 bases. The CDR3 spans 15 residues. V shed 3 bases and J 8 bases; nucleotides not matched to a gene: 8. The germline V gene has CDR1 SGHTA and CDR2 FQGNSA. CDR3 sequence: CASSLAGTGKYIQYF. For the CDR3, the DNA is TGTGCCAGCAGCTTGGCCGGGACAGGGAAATACATTCAGTACTTC.

Worth noting for this clonotype: A junction boundary mismatches the germline segment, possibly from a read error. The chain combines TRBV2 with TRBJ1-5; possible D gene TRBD1, 6 bases. The V gene's germline CDR1 is SNHLY and CDR2 FYNNEI. There are 14 residues in the CDR3. CDR3 nucleotide sequence: TGTGCCAGCAGAGAAGACAGGCACAATCAGCCCCAGCATTTT. Its translation is CASREDRHNQPQHF.

The chain joins TRBV5-1 to TRBJ2-7; 13 bases line up with TRBD2. CDR1 and CDR2 (germline): SGHRS, YFSETQ. The CDR3 is 15 amino acids. Germline trimming cut 4 bases from V and 6 bases from J; bases unmatched to any gene: 7. This CDR3 reads CASSGTSGRAGEQYF. The CDR3 DNA reads as TGCGCCAGCAGCGGAACTAGCGGGAGGGCCGGCGAGCAGTACTTC.

This clonotype occurred many times. The chain carries TRBV11-2 and TRBJ2-5; 8 bases map to TRBD1. This CDR3 has 15 amino acids. CDR1 and CDR2 (germline): SGHAT, FQNNGV. The trim removed 5 bases at V and 5 bases at J, leaving 10 bases unmatched. The CDR3 DNA sequence: TGTGCCAGCAGCCCCGGACAGGGAGGTCGGGAGACCCAGTACTTC. The encoded protein is CASSPGQGGRETQYF.

In this sample, this clonotype turned up a few times. This chain uses TRBV30 with TRBJ2-7; D may be TRBD1 or TRBD2 (5 bases each). Trimming left V 3 bases short and J 4 bases short, with 10 bases between. This CDR3 region has 12 residues. The germline CDR1 and CDR2 sequences are GTSNPN and SVGIG (reference sequence). The chain's CDR3 is CAWRGDGYEQYF. The CDR3 region has the DNA TGTGCCTGGAGGGGGGACGGGTACGAGCAGTACTTC.

This clonotype occurred a few times. The chain couples TRBV6-1 to TRBJ2-2; D possibly corresponds to TRBD1 (5 bases). Germline loops: CDR1 MNHNS, CDR2 SASEGT. The CDR3 consists of 16 residues. Trimming shortened V by 7 bases and J by 10 bases, and 25 bases separated the two germline ends. The DNA for the CDR3 is TGTGCCAGCATCCAAACAGGCAGGCTTGGGGCAGCGGAGCTGTTTTTT. It yields the protein CASIQTGRLGAAELFF.

This clonotype was recorded a few times. The CDR3 spells CASREWQTTSYEQYF. CDR3 nucleotides: TGTGCCAGCAGAGAGTGGCAGACCACTTCGTACGAGCAGTACTTC. The chain couples TRBV6-1 to TRBJ2-7, with D unclear. Trimming pared 6 bases from V and 4 bases from J, leaving 19 bases between. The CDR3 consists of 15 residues. Per the germline V gene, CDR1 is MNHNS and CDR2 is SASEGT.

The V and J genes are TRBV7-2 and TRBJ1-2; the D gene is possibly TRBD1 (6 bases). V dropped 0 bases and J dropped 3 bases, with 8 bases sitting between them. The CDR3 sequence is 14 residues long. The germline gives CDR1 SGHTA, CDR2 FQGNSA. The CDR3 bases are TGTGCCAGCAGCTTAGCGGGGACACACTATGGCTACACCTTC. This encodes CASSLAGTHYGYTF.

Comment on this clonotype: A much larger clone differs by one base, so this may be a read error. The CDR3 reads CASKLAGEGGGEPFF. The CDR3 DNA reads as TGTGCCAGCAAGCTAGCGGGAGAGGGAGGCGGGGAGCCGTTTTTT. This chain connects TRBV12-3 or TRBV12-4 to TRBJ2-2, with TRBD2 identical over 10 bases. The CDR3 contains 15 residues.

The chain uses TRBV27 and TRBJ1-6; D perhaps matches TRBD1 (5 bases). Per germline, CDR1 MNHEY and CDR2 SMNVEV (reference sequence). This CDR3 is built from 13 residues. Trimming took 3 bases from V and 7 from J, leaving 7 bases between them. Here the CDR3 DNA reads TGTGCCAGCAGTTTCTGGGGGAATTCACCCCTCCACTTT. It is translated as CASSFWGNSPLHF.

This clonotype turned up a few times. V usage is TRBV5-1 and J usage is TRBJ1-1, with D perhaps matching TRBD1 (6 bases). The CDR3 runs to 14 residues. Trimming pared 3 bases from V and 11 bases from J, leaving 20 bases between. CDR1 is SGHRS, CDR2 YFSETQ, per germline. The CDR3 sequence: CASSWDLEGGRAFF. Written as DNA, the CDR3 is TGCGCCAGCAGCTGGGACCTTGAGGGGGGGCGGGCTTTCTTT.

CDR3 protein: CASSPDDYEQYF. CDR3 sequence (DNA): TGTGCCAGCAGCCCCGACGACTACGAGCAGTACTTC. The rearrangement links TRBV7-9 to TRBJ2-7, with D unclear. With 5 bases removed from V and 3 bases from J, the gap between germline ends came to 8 bases. The CDR3 has 12 amino acids. Germline-derived CDR1 and CDR2 are SEHNR and FQNEAQ (reference sequence).